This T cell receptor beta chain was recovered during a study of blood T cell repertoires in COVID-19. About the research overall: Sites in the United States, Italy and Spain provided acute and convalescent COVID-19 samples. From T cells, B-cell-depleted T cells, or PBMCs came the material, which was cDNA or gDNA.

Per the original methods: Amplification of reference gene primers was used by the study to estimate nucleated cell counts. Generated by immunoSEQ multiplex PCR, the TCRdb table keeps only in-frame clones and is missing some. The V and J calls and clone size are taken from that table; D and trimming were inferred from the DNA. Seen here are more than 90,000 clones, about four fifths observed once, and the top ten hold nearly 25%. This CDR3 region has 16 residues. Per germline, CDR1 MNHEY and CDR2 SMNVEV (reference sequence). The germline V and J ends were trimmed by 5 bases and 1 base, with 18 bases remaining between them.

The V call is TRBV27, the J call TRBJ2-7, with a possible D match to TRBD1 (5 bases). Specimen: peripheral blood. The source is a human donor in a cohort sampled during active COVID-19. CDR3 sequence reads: CASSLGPPKGSYEQYF. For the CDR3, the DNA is TGTGCCAGCAGTCTAGGTCCCCCGAAGGGGTCCTACGAGCAGTACTTC.